This T cell receptor beta chain was sequenced in a study of blood T cell repertoires in COVID-19. At the level of the study: Specimens from acute and convalescent COVID-19 originated in the United States, Italy and Spain. PBMCs, B-cell-depleted T cells, or T cells were the source of the cDNA or gDNA that made up the material.

Germline loops: CDR1 WSHSY, CDR2 SAAADI. The CDR3 length is 15 residues. The junction had 7 bases not matched to a gene; V was cut back by 4 bases and J by 7 bases. Authors' analysis steps: Reference gene primer amplification gave estimated nucleated cell counts. Profiling relied on immunoSEQ multiplex PCR, and the TCRdb table lists in-frame clones only, not all of them. Clone size and V and J calls were adopted from that table, with D and trimming inferred from the DNA. The sample lists nearly 95,000 clones; approximately 79% were seen once. In Seattle, patients joined the study during active infection and were tracked longitudinally.

The chain employs TRBV10-2 and TRBJ1-4, with 9 bases identical to TRBD1. Sequencing input: peripheral blood. The source is a man between 65 and 85 years old with COVID-19, enrolled during active disease. The chain's CDR3 is CASSGTGVLGEKLFF. The CDR3 DNA reads TGCGCCAGCAGTGGGACAGGGGTCCTTGGTGAAAAACTGTTTTTT.